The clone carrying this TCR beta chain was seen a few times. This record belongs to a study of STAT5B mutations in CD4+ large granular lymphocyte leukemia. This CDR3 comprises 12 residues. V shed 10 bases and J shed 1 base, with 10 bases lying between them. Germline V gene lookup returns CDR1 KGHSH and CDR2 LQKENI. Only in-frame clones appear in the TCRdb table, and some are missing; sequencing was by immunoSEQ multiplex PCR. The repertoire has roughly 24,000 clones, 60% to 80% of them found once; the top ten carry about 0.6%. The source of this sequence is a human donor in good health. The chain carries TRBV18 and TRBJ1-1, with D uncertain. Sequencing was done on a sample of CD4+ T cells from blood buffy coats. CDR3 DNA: TGTGCCACCCGGACGGGGAACACTGAAGCTTTCTTT. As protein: CATRTGNTEAFF.